Here is one T cell receptor (beta chain) with its context. The antigen is not known. Produced via immunoSEQ multiplex PCR; TCRdb's table is partial and in-frame only. The data show roughly 180,000 clones, about 80% seen once. This sample is part of a study of cytomegalovirus exposure and HLA in healthy donors. Study-wide results and caveats: Later, an analysis found that TCR clusters from the first cohort tended to co-occur in the 95 to 150 validation repertoires. The study designated fewer than 200 TCR beta chains cytomegalovirus-associated.

The CDR3 has 13 residues. Germline CDR1 is SGHTA and CDR2 is FQGTGA. Trimming took 5 bases from V and 7 from J, leaving 12 bases between them. The clonotype was recovered from a man younger than 35 in good health and CMV-seropositive. The specimen sequenced was PBMCs. This chain uses TRBV7-3 with TRBJ2-1; no firm D call. The CDR3 region is CASSPPEANEQFF. The DNA of the CDR3 is TGTGCCAGCAGCCCGCCTGAGGCTAATGAGCAGTTCTTC.